These 14 T cell receptor beta chains originate from one sample sequenced in a study of T cell responses to AZD1222 COVID-19 vaccine. TCRdb's copy holds only in-frame clones and misses some; the assay was immunoSEQ multiplex PCR. Of about 120,000 clones in the sample, approximately 90% were seen once. Sequencing was performed on peripheral blood, taken on day 0 of AZD1222 vaccination. The receptor set was obtained from an adult in good health.

This clone was seen only once. The chain combines TRBV18 with TRBJ1-5; 8 bases match TRBD1. The germline gives CDR1 KGHSH, CDR2 LQKENI. V was pared by 6 bases and J by 5 bases, with 6 bases of the junction left unmatched. CDR3 size: 14 residues. The CDR3 DNA is TGTGCCAGCTCGGGACAGGAACATGATCAGCCCCAGCATTTT. The encoded protein is CASSGQEHDQPQHF.

The V call is TRBV9, the J call TRBJ2-7; the D gene could be TRBD1 or TRBD2 (5 bases each). Per the germline V gene, CDR1 is SGDLS and CDR2 is YYNGEE. The V and J ends lost 3 bases and 0 bases respectively, with 13 bases between them. The length of the CDR3 is 15 residues. In nucleotides, the CDR3 is TGTGCCAGCAGCGGGGGGAGTGCAAGCTCCTACGAGCAGTACGTC. Protein: CASSGGSASSYEQYV.

V usage is TRBV6-2 or TRBV6-3 and J usage is TRBJ2-3, with 9 nucleotides matching TRBD1. V dropped 4 bases and J dropped 8; count of bases not matched to a gene: 7. Germline V gene data show CDR1 as MNHEY and CDR2 as SVGEGT. The CDR3 covers 14 residues. DNA for the CDR3: TGTGCCAGCAGTTCGGGACAGGGAAGTGGTACGCAGTATTTT. It specifies CASSSGQGSGTQYF.

This clone was counted a few times. This sequence joins TRBV3-1 (or the pseudogene TRBV3-2) and TRBJ2-5, with a possible D match to TRBD1 (8 bases). The CDR3 is made up of 14 amino acids. Germline V CDR1 and CDR2: LGHDT, YNNKEL (reference sequence). Trimming pared 1 base from V and 7 bases from J, leaving 13 bases between. The chain's CDR3 is CASSQGTGRGTQYF. As DNA, the CDR3 is TGTGCCAGCAGCCAAGGGACAGGGAGGGGGACCCAGTACTTC.

The chain recombines TRBV27 with TRBJ2-2; D is possibly TRBD1 (6 bases). The CDR3 runs to 14 residues. The V gene's germline CDR1 is MNHEY and CDR2 SMNVEV (reference sequence). V lost 3 bases and J lost 8, with 13 bases in between. CDR3 in DNA: TGTGCCAGCAGTTTTTTACCACAGGGAGGGGAGCTGTTTTTT. Translating gives CASSFLPQGGELFF.

V and J are TRBV19 and TRBJ2-5; the D gene is possibly TRBD1 (5 bases). This CDR3 comprises 13 residues. V lost 4 bases and J 3 bases, leaving 9 bases between the germline ends. The germline V gene encodes CDR1 LNHDA and CDR2 SQIVND (reference sequence). This CDR3 reads CASSTGWEETQYF. As DNA, the CDR3 is TGTGCCAGTAGTACAGGGTGGGAAGAGACCCAGTACTTC.

The chain links TRBV5-5 to TRBJ1-2, with D perhaps TRBD1 (6 bases). V was trimmed by 4 bases and J by 6 bases, leaving 10 bases between them. Germline V gene sequence: CDR1 SGHKS, CDR2 YYEKEE (reference sequence). The CDR3 runs to 12 residues. The DNA of the CDR3 is TGTGCCAGCAGCCCCACAGGGAATGGCTACACCTTC. Protein sequence: CASSPTGNGYTF.

The V call is TRBV7-3, the J call TRBJ2-5, with 7 bases matching TRBD1. V shed 5 bases and J 5 bases; nucleotides not matched to a gene: 5. This CDR3 region has 13 residues. Germline values: CDR1 SGHTA, CDR2 FQGTGA. CDR3 amino acids: CASSPGQMETQYF. In DNA form, the CDR3 reads TGTGCCAGCAGCCCGGGACAGATGGAGACCCAGTACTTC.

The rearrangement uses TRBV4-1 and TRBJ1-2, with D possibly being TRBD1 (5 bases). The CDR3 runs 13 residues. Trimming pared 1 base from V and 9 bases from J, leaving 12 bases between. Germline CDR1 reads MGHRA; CDR2 reads YSYEKL. The CDR3 sequence is CASSQVRQGRYTF. The CDR3 region has the DNA TGCGCCAGCAGCCAAGTGCGGCAGGGTCGCTACACCTTC.

The rearrangement joins TRBV18 to TRBJ1-4; D gene uncertain. In germline, CDR1 is KGHSH, CDR2 LQKENI. This CDR3 is 16 amino acids long. Trimming stripped 6 bases from V and 5 bases from J, with 19 bases between. The CDR3: CASSPEDPLRNEKLFF. The CDR3 DNA sequence: TGTGCCAGCTCTCCGGAGGACCCGCTCAGGAATGAAAAACTGTTTTTT.

The count of this clone is one. The genes are TRBV12-3 or TRBV12-4 and TRBJ2-7; D is unclear. Trimming pared 1 base from V and 0 bases from J, leaving 4 bases between. The CDR3 is made up of 13 amino acids. The CDR3 is CASSLDYSYEQYF. CDR3 in DNA: TGTGCCAGCAGTTTAGATTACTCCTACGAGCAGTACTTC.

As regards this clone: Other DNA sequences in the sample encode the same CDR3. The CDR3 nucleotides are TGTGCCAGCAGCGTTGTGGGCACCGGGGAGCTGTTTTTT. This translates into CASSVVGTGELFF. V gene TRBV9 combines with J gene TRBJ2-2; D ambiguous. From germline, CDR1 is SGDLS and CDR2 YYNGEE. V was pared by 2 bases and J by 4 bases, with 6 bases between. This CDR3 is 13 amino acids long. Supplemented by reference TRBV9 and TRBJ2-2, the full variable domain reads DSGVTQTPKHLITATGQRVTLRCSPRSGDLSVYWYQQSLDQGLQFLIQYYNGEERAKGNILERFSAQQFPDLHSELNLSSLELGDSALYFCASSVVGTGELFFGEGSRLTVL.

The CDR3: CASSRQNEAFF. CDR3 coding DNA: TGTGCCAGCAGTCGACAGAATGAAGCTTTCTTT. The V and J genes are TRBV12-3 or TRBV12-4 and TRBJ1-1; a possible D gene is TRBD1 (5 bases). The length of the CDR3 is 11 residues. V shed 5 bases and J shed 7 bases, with 8 bases lying between them.

The genes are TRBV7-8 and TRBJ1-5, with D possibly being TRBD1 (5 bases). Germline-derived CDR1 and CDR2 are SGHVS and FQNEAQ. The V gene lost 5 bases and the J gene lost 1 base, with 18 bases spanning the gap. The CDR3 spans 17 residues. This CDR3 is CASSLYGGGLSNQPQHF. The CDR3 DNA sequence: TGTGCCAGCAGCCTCTATGGCGGGGGGTTGAGCAATCAGCCCCAGCATTTT.